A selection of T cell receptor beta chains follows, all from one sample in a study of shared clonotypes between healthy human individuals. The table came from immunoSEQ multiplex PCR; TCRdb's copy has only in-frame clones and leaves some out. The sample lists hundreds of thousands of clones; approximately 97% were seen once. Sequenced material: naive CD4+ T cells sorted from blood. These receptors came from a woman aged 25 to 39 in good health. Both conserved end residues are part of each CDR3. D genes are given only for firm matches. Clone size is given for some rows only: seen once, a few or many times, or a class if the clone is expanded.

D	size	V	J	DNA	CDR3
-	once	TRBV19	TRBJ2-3	TGTGCCAGTAGTTGGGCGACCACAGATACGCAGTATTTT	CASSWATTDTQYF
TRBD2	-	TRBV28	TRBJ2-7	TGTGCCAGCAGTTTAAGAGCTAGCGGCCGATACGAGCAGTACTTC	CASSLRASGRYEQYF
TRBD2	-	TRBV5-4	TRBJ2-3	TGTGCCAGCAGCTCGAGGACTAGCAGAACCACAGATACGCAGTATTTT	CASSSRTSRTTDTQYF
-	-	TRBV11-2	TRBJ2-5	TGTGCCAGCAGCGCGCAGGCGATTCGGGAGACCCAGTACTTC	CASSAQAIRETQYF
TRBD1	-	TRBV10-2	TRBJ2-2	TGCGCCAGCAGTGACGAGACAGGGACCACCGGGGAGCTGTTTTTT	CASSDETGTTGELFF
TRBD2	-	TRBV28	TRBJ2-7	TGTGCCAGCAGTCCGGGGACTAGCGGGAAATACGAGCAGTACTTC	CASSPGTSGKYEQYF
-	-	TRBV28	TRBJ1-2	TGTGCCAGCAGTTGGAGTCCGGACAGACCTTATGGCTACACCTTC	CASSWSPDRPYGYTF
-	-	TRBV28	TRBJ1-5	TGTGCCAGCAGACCTACAGGGAATTTCAATCAGCCCCAGCATTTT	CASRPTGNFNQPQHF
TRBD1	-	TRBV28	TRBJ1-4	TGTGCCAGCAGCCCGGACAGGGGGCTTCAAAAACTGTTTTTT	CASSPDRGLQKLFF
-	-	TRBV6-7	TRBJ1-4	TGTGCCAGCAGTTACTCTTGTCCTTTACGGGAAAAACTGTTTTTT	CASSYSCPLREKLFF
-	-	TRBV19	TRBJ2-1	TGTGCCAGTAGTATCGGCCAGGGTCGTTCCAATGAGCAGTTCTTC	CASSIGQGRSNEQFF
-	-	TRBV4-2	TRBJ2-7	TGTGCCAGCAGCCAAGAGTGGGCCTACGAGCAGTACTTC	CASSQEWAYEQYF
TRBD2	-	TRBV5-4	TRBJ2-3	TGTGCCAGCAGCGTAGCGGGAGCGACAGATACGCAGTATTTT	CASSVAGATDTQYF
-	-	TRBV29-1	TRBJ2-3	TGCAGCGTTCAAGGAATGGCGCAGTATTTT	CSVQGMAQYF
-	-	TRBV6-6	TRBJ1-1	TGTGCCAGCAGTTACACCCGGGGGCGGATCACTGAAGCTTTCTTT	CASSYTRGRITEAFF
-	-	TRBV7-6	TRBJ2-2	TGTGCCAGCAGCTTAGGGCCTGGGACAATCAACACCGGGGAGCTGTTTTTT	CASSLGPGTINTGELFF
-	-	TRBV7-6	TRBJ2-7	TGTGCCAGCAGCCCCGGGACATTACCGTACGAGCAGTACTTC	CASSPGTLPYEQYF
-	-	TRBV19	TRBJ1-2	TGTGCCAGCATCGATTCCGGGACAAGCGGCTATGGCTACACCTTC	CASIDSGTSGYGYTF
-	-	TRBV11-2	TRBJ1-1	TGTGCCAGCAGCTCTCGGATTACTAAGGACACTGAAGCTTTCTTT	CASSSRITKDTEAFF
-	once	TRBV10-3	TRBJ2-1	TGTGCCATCAGTGAGTCGCGGGGTTCCTACAATGAGCAGTTCTTC	CAISESRGSYNEQFF